A few counts support the clone carrying this TCR beta chain. This entry is derived from a study of human T cells and chemical hapten exposure. Trimming removed 0 bases from V and 2 bases from J, with 13 bases in between. CDR1 is DFQATT and CDR2 is SNEGSKA in the germline V gene (reference sequence). This CDR3 has 16 residues. TCRdb independently ran MiXCR on the RACE reads; one entry per CDR3 protein. Of tens of thousands of distinct CDR3 sequences detected, about 31% appear once; the ten largest clones hold over 7.5%. Time point described: patch test 1, 2 weeks after DPC sensitization. Treatment indicated: therapeutic diphenylcyclopropenone sensitization with weekly scalp DPC.

The rearrangement joins TRBV20-1 to TRBJ2-2; the D is unclear. Material: whole blood, obtained in connection with sensitization to the hapten diphenylcyclopropenone (DPC). This TCR was recovered from a middle-aged man with alopecia areata. Some clones in this sample may be carry-over from other donors' samples. CDR3 in amino acids: CSARDVDRPNTGELFF. The CDR3 DNA reads TGCAGTGCTAGAGATGTCGATCGACCTAACACCGGGGAGCTGTTTTTT.